The 29 T cell receptor beta chains below come from one sample, sequenced in a study of technical replicates of blood from a handful of donors. Clones were read by immunoSEQ multiplex PCR, and TCRdb kept only the in-frame ones, dropping some. The table has more than 65,000 clones, roughly 97% seen once. The specimen sequenced was T cells isolated from PBMCs. These TCRs come from a human donor in good health.

The chain joins TRBV7-2 to TRBJ2-1; possible D gene TRBD2, 5 bases. The CDR3 sequence is 12 residues long. With 4 bases removed from V and 7 bases from J, the gap between germline ends came to 8 bases. Germline CDR1 reads SGHTA; CDR2 reads FQGNSA. This chain's CDR3 is CASSWTGNEQFF. CDR3 sequence (DNA): TGTGCCAGCAGCTGGACTGGGAATGAGCAGTTCTTC.

The chain recombines TRBV7-9 with TRBJ2-5; no reliable D call. V was shortened by 3 bases and J by 5 bases, with 16 bases between the two germline ends. CDR1 SEHNR and CDR2 FQNEAQ come from the germline V gene (reference sequence). The CDR3 covers 15 residues. As DNA, the CDR3 is TGTGCCAGCAGCTTGAGGATTAGGAAAAAGGAGACCCAGTACTTC. It encodes CASSLRIRKKETQYF.

This chain uses TRBV6-5 with TRBJ2-1, with D perhaps matching TRBD2 (6 bases). Germline CDR1 reads MNHEY; CDR2 reads SVGAGI. The CDR3 contains 15 residues. Trimming left V 6 bases short and J 7 bases short, with 19 bases between. The CDR3 spells CASRRASEGNNEQFF. CDR3 in DNA: TGTGCCAGCAGAAGAGCTAGCGAGGGTAATAATGAGCAGTTCTTC.

The genes are TRBV28 and TRBJ1-2; D is possibly TRBD1 (5 bases). Germline CDR1 is MDHEN and CDR2 is SYDVKM. The CDR3 loop spans 14 amino acids. V lost 7 bases and J lost 3, with 15 bases in between. The CDR3 nucleotides are TGTGCCAGCATGCCACTGACAGACCACTATGGCTACACCTTC. This encodes CASMPLTDHYGYTF.

The chain combines TRBV10-2 with TRBJ2-1, with D possibly TRBD2 on 6 matching bases. Germline loops: CDR1 WSHSY, CDR2 SAAADI. The CDR3 runs 13 residues. V was trimmed by 6 bases and J by 0 bases, leaving 6 bases between them. CDR3 sequence reads: CASRGGSYNEQFF. CDR3 sequence (DNA): TGCGCCAGCAGGGGGGGCTCCTACAATGAGCAGTTCTTC.

CDR3 in amino acids: CASRAGITYEQYF. The CDR3, as DNA: TGTGCCAGCAGAGCGGGAATAACCTACGAGCAGTACTTC. The chain couples TRBV6-6 to TRBJ2-7; the match to TRBD2 covers 7 bases. Germline V gene data show CDR1 as MNHNY and CDR2 as SVGAGI (reference sequence). V trimming: 6 bases; J trimming: 2 bases; junction bases outside the gene matches: 4. The CDR3 extends over 13 amino acids.

CDR3 coding DNA: TGCGCCAGCAGCCAAGGACTAGCGGGATGGGAGACCCAGTACTTC. The encoded protein is CASSQGLAGWETQYF. The gene calls are TRBV4-1 and TRBJ2-5, with 11 nucleotides matching TRBD2. V gave up 1 base and J gave up 5 bases; unmatched junction bases: 3. The CDR3 sequence is 15 residues long. Germline V CDR1 and CDR2: MGHRA, YSYEKL.

The chain recombines TRBV10-2 with TRBJ1-5; tentatively, D is TRBD1 (6 bases). Trimming left V 10 bases short and J 5 bases short, with 18 bases between. The V gene's germline CDR1 is WSHSY and CDR2 SAAADI. The CDR3 totals 14 residues. The CDR3 sequence is CATGSRDTHQPQHF. CDR3 bases: TGCGCCACCGGATCACGGGACACCCATCAGCCCCAGCATTTT.

The rearrangement uses TRBV11-3 and TRBJ1-1, with D unclear. Germline V gives CDR1 SGHNT, CDR2 YENEEA. There are 14 residues in the CDR3. V lost 2 bases and J 2 bases, leaving 9 bases between the germline ends. The CDR3 spells CASSLKQINTEAFF. CDR3 bases: TGTGCCAGCAGCTTAAAACAGATAAACACTGAAGCTTTCTTT.

The chain links TRBV5-4 to TRBJ2-1; D perhaps matches TRBD2 (6 bases). The length of the CDR3 is 13 residues. V lost 4 bases to trimming and J lost 5 bases, with 10 bases between them. Germline V gene sequence: CDR1 SGHNT, CDR2 YYREEE (reference sequence). In nucleotides, the CDR3 is TGTGCCAGCAGCCGACTAGGGGACAATGAGCAGTTCTTC. Its protein product is CASSRLGDNEQFF.

The chain is built from TRBV7-9 and TRBJ2-5, with a weak D call TRBD1 (6 bases). This CDR3 comprises 13 residues. With 8 bases removed from V and 0 bases from J, the gap between germline ends came to 10 bases. The germline V gene has CDR1 SEHNR and CDR2 FQNEAQ (reference sequence). The CDR3: CASAGAYQETQYF. The CDR3 DNA sequence: TGTGCCAGCGCAGGGGCCTACCAAGAGACCCAGTACTTC.

This chain uses TRBV12-5 with TRBJ2-3, with D tentatively TRBD1 (6 bases). V lost 7 bases, J lost 2 bases, and 16 bases lay in between. The V gene's germline CDR1 is LGHNT and CDR2 FRNRAP. This CDR3 is built from 15 residues. CDR3 in DNA: TGTGCTAGTGCCCCGGGACAATCTTCCACAGATACGCAGTATTTT. Protein sequence: CASAPGQSSTDTQYF.

This clone was observed once. The CDR3 nucleotides read TGCGCCAGCAGCTTGGAGCGGCCAGGGGGTCGTGGCTACACCTTC. Translation gives CASSLERPGGRGYTF. The genes are TRBV5-1 and TRBJ1-2; 7 bases fit TRBD1. Germline lookup yields CDR1 SGHRS and CDR2 YFSETQ. The CDR3 contains 15 residues. The J segment lost 7 bases and the V segment lost 0 bases, leaving 9 bases of the junction unmatched.

This chain links TRBV27 with TRBJ1-1; the D is unclear. CDR3 length equals 12 residues. Germline-derived CDR1 and CDR2 are MNHEY and SMNVEV (reference sequence). Trimming removed 7 bases from V and 4 bases from J, with 10 bases in between. The CDR3 region has the DNA TGTGCCAGCAAAGAAGGCGGCACTGAAGCTTTCTTT. Amino acid sequence: CASKEGGTEAFF.

V usage is TRBV29-1 and J usage is TRBJ1-3; TRBD1 might be the D (6 bases). CDR1 and CDR2 (germline): SQVTM, ANQGSEA. V was clipped by 3 bases and J by 0 bases, with 9 bases between them. The CDR3 contains 14 residues. CDR3 nucleotide sequence: TGCAGCGTTGAGGACAGATCCTCTGGAAACACCATATATTTT. Its translation: CSVEDRSSGNTIYF.

The V call is TRBV5-1, the J call TRBJ2-3; 11 positions match TRBD2. From germline, CDR1 is SGHRS and CDR2 YFSETQ. There are 16 residues in the CDR3. J gave up 5 bases and V 4 bases, and 9 bases lay outside the gene matches. The CDR3 loop is CASSPLAGVVLDTQYF. The CDR3 DNA is TGCGCCAGCAGCCCACTAGCGGGAGTAGTGTTAGATACGCAGTATTTT.

This clone was recorded a few times. V gene TRBV25-1 combines with J gene TRBJ2-1; TRBD1 is a possible D gene (5 bases). This CDR3 contains 13 residues. Germline V gene data show CDR1 as MGHDK and CDR2 as SYGVNS. V was cut by 7 bases and J by 6 bases, with 13 bases left in between. CDR3 sequence: CASTRGLGNEQFF. CDR3 nucleotides: TGTGCCAGCACAAGGGGATTGGGCAATGAGCAGTTCTTC.

This clone was seen just once. V is TRBV7-3 and J is TRBJ2-3; TRBD2 matches at 7 bases. This CDR3 is built from 13 residues. Germline V gene data show CDR1 as SGHTA and CDR2 as FQGTGA. The V gene end was trimmed by 7 bases and the J gene end by 9 bases; junction bases not matched to a gene: 10. CDR3 nucleotides: TGTGCCAGCACCCAGACCGGGACTACAACGCAGTATTTT. It yields the protein CASTQTGTTTQYF.

The chain has TRBV11-2 and TRBJ2-1; 12 bases are shared with TRBD2. The length of the CDR3 is 18 residues. Unmatched junction bases numbered 12, after V lost 4 bases and J lost 5 bases. The germline CDR1 and CDR2 sequences are SGHAT and FQNNGV. This chain's CDR3 is CASSWRLAGVGGDNEQFF. CDR3 DNA: TGTGCCAGCAGCTGGCGACTAGCGGGAGTAGGGGGGGACAATGAGCAGTTCTTC. Variable domain in full (rest from reference TRBV11-2 and TRBJ2-1): EAGVAQSPRYKIIEKRQSVAFWCNPISGHATLYWYQQILGQGPKLLIQFQNNGVVDDSQLPKDRFSAERLKGVDSTLKIQPAKLEDSAVYLCASSWRLAGVGGDNEQFFGPGTRLTVL.

V gene TRBV27 combines with J gene TRBJ2-2, with a possible D match to TRBD2 (5 bases). This CDR3 comprises 15 residues. Trimming removed 2 bases at V and 4 bases at J, with 11 bases between. The germline V gene has CDR1 MNHEY and CDR2 SMNVEV (reference sequence). The CDR3 loop is CASSLIGRVTGELFF. The CDR3, as DNA: TGTGCCAGCAGTTTAATAGGGAGAGTCACCGGGGAGCTGTTTTTT.

CDR3 in amino acids: CASSDSATNEKLFF. As DNA, the CDR3 is TGTGCCAGCAGTGACTCTGCAACTAATGAAAAACTGTTTTTT. The V and J genes are TRBV6-1 and TRBJ1-4; D unresolved. With 3 bases removed from V and 0 bases from J, the gap between germline ends came to 5 bases. The germline V gene has CDR1 MNHNS and CDR2 SASEGT. This CDR3 has 14 amino acids.

The chain recombines TRBV5-4 with TRBJ2-7; 7 nucleotides agree with TRBD1. The CDR3 is 15 residues long. The junction had 5 bases not matched to a gene; V was cut back by 0 bases and J by 2 bases. The V gene's germline CDR1 is SGHNT and CDR2 YYREEE (reference sequence). The CDR3, as DNA: TGTGCCAGCAGCTTGGGGCAGGGGGTAACCTACGAGCAGTACTTC. This gives the protein CASSLGQGVTYEQYF.

Only one count was recorded for this clone. This rearrangement joins TRBV11-2 to TRBJ1-1, with 7 bases fitting TRBD1. This CDR3 has 11 residues. Germline CDR1 and CDR2: SGHAT and FQNNGV. The trim removed 10 bases at V and 5 bases at J, leaving 4 bases unmatched. CDR3 sequence reads: CAKGTVTEAFF. The DNA of the CDR3 is TGTGCCAAAGGGACAGTTACTGAAGCTTTCTTT.

J is TRBJ2-1 and V is TRBV5-1; 7 bases are shared with TRBD2. The CDR3 is 14 residues long. CDR1 SGHRS and CDR2 YFSETQ come from the germline V gene. J lost 7 bases, V lost 4 bases, and 8 bases had no gene match. The CDR3 DNA reads TGCGCCAGCAGCGCGACTAGCCCCTGGAATGAGCAGTTCTTC. Protein product: CASSATSPWNEQFF.

The chain couples TRBV9 to TRBJ2-3; TRBD2 agrees at 10 bases. The CDR3 extends over 18 amino acids. CDR1 and CDR2 (germline): SGDLS, YYNGEE. The J segment lost 7 bases and the V segment lost 3 bases, leaving 17 bases of the junction unmatched. The CDR3 DNA follows: TGTGCCAGCAGCGACCCTTCTTCCCTTGGACTAGCGGTGCATACGCAGTATTTT. It specifies CASSDPSSLGLAVHTQYF.

The chain employs TRBV20-1 and TRBJ1-4; D call uncertain. Germline V gene lookup returns CDR1 DFQATT and CDR2 SNEGSKA (reference sequence). V was clipped by 2 bases and J by 8 bases, with 6 bases between them. This CDR3 has 11 amino acids. The CDR3 DNA reads TGCAGTGCTAGACCGGGAGAAAAACTGTTTTTT. This codes for CSARPGEKLFF.

This chain links TRBV2 with TRBJ1-1; D possibly corresponds to TRBD1 (6 bases). Germline assignment: CDR1 SNHLY and CDR2 FYNNEI. This CDR3 is built from 15 residues. V was shortened by 6 bases and J by 3 bases, with 17 bases between the two germline ends. The CDR3 nucleotides are TGTGCCAGCAGAGAAAAACAGGGTTGGGACACTGAAGCTTTCTTT. It translates to CASREKQGWDTEAFF. The full variable domain, completed using reference TRBV2 and TRBJ1-1, is EPEVTQTPSHQVTQMGQEVILRCVPISNHLYFYWYRQILGQKVEFLVSFYNNEISEKSEIFDDQFSVERPDGSNFTLKIRSTKLEDSAMYFCASREKQGWDTEAFFGQGTRLTVV.

The genes are TRBV19 and TRBJ2-1, with D unclear. The V and J ends lost 3 bases and 4 bases respectively, with 7 bases between them. The CDR3 is 13 residues long. CDR1 LNHDA and CDR2 SQIVND come from the germline V gene (reference sequence). The CDR3 nucleotides are TGTGCCAGTAGTATGGTCCTATACAATGAGCAGTTCTTC. It specifies CASSMVLYNEQFF.

The CDR3: CASSLWGGTEAFF. The CDR3 coding sequence is TGTGCCAGCAGCCTCTGGGGAGGCACTGAAGCTTTCTTT. This chain joins TRBV6-4 and TRBJ1-1; D gene unclear. The CDR3 length is 13 residues. The germline V gene encodes CDR1 MRHNA and CDR2 SNTAGT. V lost 6 bases and J 4 bases, leaving 12 bases between the germline ends.